This T cell receptor beta chain derives from a study of blood T cell repertoires in COVID-19. Study-level background: T cells, B-cell-depleted T cells, or PBMCs supplied cDNA or gDNA.

Study processing details: For nucleated cells, counts were estimated from reference gene primer amplification. Method: immunoSEQ multiplex PCR; TCRdb's copy keeps in-frame clones and lacks some. V, J and clone size are those of that table, while D and trimming were read from the DNA. This table holds some 78,000 clones, 84% found once. CDR1 and CDR2 from the germline V gene are SGHRS and YFSETQ. J was trimmed by 5 bases and V by 4 bases; bases with no gene match: 11. The length of the CDR3 is 16 residues. Material for sequencing was peripheral blood. V gene TRBV5-1 combines with J gene TRBJ1-1; TRBD1 aligns across 10 bases. The sequence was obtained from a man in his fifties with acute or convalescent COVID-19. Here the CDR3 DNA reads TGCGCCAGCAGCCCCGGGACAGGGGCCAGGGGGACTGAAGCTTTCTTT. It encodes CASSPGTGARGTEAFF.